A selection of T cell receptor beta chains follows, all from one sample in a study of Ad26.COV2.S vaccination and SARS-CoV-2 variants. The protocol was immunoSEQ multiplex PCR, while the TCRdb copy is restricted to in-frame clones and leaves out a portion. The repertoire holds some 480,000 clones, with about 83% as singletons. This material consisted of peripheral blood, taken in a trial of Ad26.COV2.S vaccine versus placebo. The receptors here all came from a person between 18 and 65 years old who received the Ad26.COV2.S COVID-19 vaccine or a placebo. CDR3s include the opening cysteine and the closing phenylalanine or tryptophan. Each record gives: V gene, CDR3 protein.

v_call: TRBV4-1
cdr3_aa: CASSQAPRDSYEQYF

v_call: TRBV5-1
cdr3_aa: CASSLGGTSGSLETQYF

v_call: TRBV11-2
cdr3_aa: CASSLVGQFQETQYF

v_call: TRBV6-5
cdr3_aa: CASSYSTGYVGELFF

v_call: TRBV6-2/TRBV6-3
cdr3_aa: CASSYSRTVSYEQYF

v_call: TRBV2
cdr3_aa: CASGRVSKNIQYF

v_call: TRBV18
cdr3_aa: CASSPSGINYGYTF

v_call: TRBV5-4
cdr3_aa: CASSLVVSGADTQYF

v_call: TRBV29-1
cdr3_aa: CSVKQGVDEQFF

v_call: TRBV2
cdr3_aa: CASRGAGGTYNEQFF

v_call: TRBV5-6
cdr3_aa: CASSVPGLAVYTDTQYF

v_call: TRBV7-8
cdr3_aa: CASSFSGQSNQPQHF

v_call: TRBV4-2
cdr3_aa: CASSQATGGNGYTF

v_call: TRBV5-1
cdr3_aa: CASSLNGGAEGYTF

v_call: TRBV6-2/TRBV6-3
cdr3_aa: CASSRQAGTGANVLTF

v_call: TRBV21-1
cdr3_aa: CASSKGSTGVIHEQYF

v_call: TRBV30
cdr3_aa: CAWRGGVAGVNKNIQYF

v_call: TRBV25-1
cdr3_aa: CASSEGHGLNTEAFF

v_call: TRBV19
cdr3_aa: CASSIPGRASEKLFF

v_call: TRBV18
cdr3_aa: CASSPGAIQETQYF

v_call: TRBV9
cdr3_aa: CASSPGSGVGANVLTF

v_call: TRBV7-9
cdr3_aa: CASSSQGFETQYF

v_call: TRBV5-1
cdr3_aa: CASSSSGGQGEQYF

v_call: TRBV7-9
cdr3_aa: CASSLNGGETQYF

v_call: TRBV6-2/TRBV6-3
cdr3_aa: CASGLTSGSFGELFF

v_call: TRBV30
cdr3_aa: CAWRTGGPGNTIYF

v_call: TRBV15
cdr3_aa: CATSRDKGPNTGELFF

v_call: TRBV6-5
cdr3_aa: CASRTDPLEAFF

v_call: TRBV19
cdr3_aa: CASSITGVNTEAFF

v_call: TRBV20-1
cdr3_aa: CSASRGGGRVNTEAFF

v_call: TRBV18
cdr3_aa: CASSDDRASNQPQHF

v_call: TRBV2
cdr3_aa: CASRPGPTSGYTF

v_call: TRBV5-6
cdr3_aa: CASSLVAQGTEAFF

v_call: TRBV30
cdr3_aa: CAWSPDLSPLHF